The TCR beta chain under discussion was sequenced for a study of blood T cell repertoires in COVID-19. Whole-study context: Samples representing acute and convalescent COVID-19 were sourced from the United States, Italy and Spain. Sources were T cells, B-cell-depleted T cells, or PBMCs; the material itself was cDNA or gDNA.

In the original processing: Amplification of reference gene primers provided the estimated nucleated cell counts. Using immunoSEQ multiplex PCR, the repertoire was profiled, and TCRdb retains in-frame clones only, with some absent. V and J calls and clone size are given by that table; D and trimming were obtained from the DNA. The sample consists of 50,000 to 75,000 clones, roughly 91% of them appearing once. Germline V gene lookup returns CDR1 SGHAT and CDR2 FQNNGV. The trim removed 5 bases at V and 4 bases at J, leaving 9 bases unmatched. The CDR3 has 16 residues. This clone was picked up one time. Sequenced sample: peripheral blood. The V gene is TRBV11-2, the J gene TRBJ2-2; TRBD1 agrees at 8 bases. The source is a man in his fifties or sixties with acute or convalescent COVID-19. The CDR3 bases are TGTGCCAGCAGCCACAGGGGGGCTTTATCCACCGGGGAGCTGTTTTTT. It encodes CASSHRGALSTGELFF.